These 17 T cell receptor beta chains came from one sample sequenced in a study of identical twins (dated by TCRdb to about 2016). Library preparation was by 5' RACE. Instrument on record: Illumina HiSeq 2000. TCRdb trimmed the raw reads at Q25, called clones with MiXCR and kept productive beta chains. Every CDR3 protein is listed once, alongside the most common genes and DNA of its rows. The sample yields approximately 490,000 distinct CDR3 sequences; under 25% were counted once. Approximately 0.52% of the sample is held by the ten biggest clonotypes. The same specimen was also included in a second study, on yellow fever vaccine responses in identical twins.

Sequencing input: CD4+ T cells sorted from blood. These receptors were taken from a woman younger than 30 in good health.

The V and J genes are TRBV3-1 and TRBJ2-1; 13 bases align to TRBD2. With 0 bases clipped from V and 6 bases from J, the junction kept 2 bases outside the gene matches. Germline loops: CDR1 LGHDT, CDR2 YNNKEL (reference sequence). The CDR3 is 16 amino acids. The DNA of the CDR3 is TGTGCCAGCAGCCAAGAAGGACTAGCGGGAGTCAATGAGCAGTTCTTC. Its translation: CASSQEGLAGVNEQFF.

The V and J genes are TRBV29-1 and TRBJ2-1, with 9 bases identical to TRBD2. V dropped 5 bases and J dropped 9; count of bases not matched to a gene: 11. CDR1 is SQVTM and CDR2 is ANQGSEA in the germline V gene. CDR3 size: 14 residues. The chain's CDR3 is CSVPAGGFRAEQFF. The CDR3 nucleotides read TGCAGCGTTCCGGCGGGAGGGTTCCGGGCTGAGCAGTTCTTC.

This clonotype was picked up a small number of times. The V call is TRBV7-9, the J call TRBJ1-4, with 7 bases lining up with TRBD1. J gave up 8 bases and V 4 bases, and 10 bases lay outside the gene matches. The V gene's germline CDR1 is SEHNR and CDR2 FQNEAQ (reference sequence). This CDR3 contains 15 residues. The CDR3 coding sequence is TGTGCCAGCAGCTCCATTAACAGGGGAGACGAAAAACTGTTTTTT. It specifies CASSSINRGDEKLFF.

A few counts support this clonotype. The genes are TRBV2 and TRBJ1-2, with a weak D call TRBD1 (6 bases). CDR1 and CDR2 from the germline V gene are SNHLY and FYNNEI. The CDR3 is 13 residues long. The ends were cut back, 10 bases at V and 6 bases at J, with 18 bases in the middle. The CDR3 here is CATRVWDTDGYTF. The DNA of the CDR3 is TGTGCCACTAGGGTATGGGACACGGATGGCTACACCTTC.

V is TRBV20-1 and J is TRBJ1-5; TRBD1 matches 9 bases. After removal of 4 bases from V and 5 bases from J, the junction contained 6 bases not matched to a gene. This CDR3 is 14 amino acids long. From germline, CDR1 is DFQATT and CDR2 SNEGSKA (reference sequence). The chain's CDR3 is CSAITGGEHQPQHF. DNA for the CDR3: TGCAGTGCTATTACAGGGGGCGAACATCAGCCCCAGCATTTT.

This clonotype showed up many times. Mismatch with germline at one junction end may stem from a read error. The V call is TRBV5-1, the J call TRBJ2-1; 11 bases line up with TRBD2. CDR1 is SGHRS and CDR2 is YFSETQ in the germline V gene. The length of the CDR3 is 15 residues. The CDR3 here is CASSLGTSGNNEQFF. CDR3 DNA: TGTGCCAGCAGCCTCGGGACTAGCGGAAACAATGAGCAGTTCTTC.

The chain carries TRBV15 and TRBJ2-5; no firm D call. This CDR3 is 15 amino acids long. Germline V CDR1 and CDR2: LNHNV, YYDKDF (reference sequence). Deletions cut 5 bases from V and 0 bases from J, with 13 bases between. In DNA, the CDR3 is TGTGCCACCAGCGCCCGACCCGCGTACCAAGAGACCCAGTACTTC. This sequence encodes CATSARPAYQETQYF.

This clonotype showed up just a few times. J is TRBJ2-1 and V is TRBV13; the D gene could be TRBD1 or TRBD2 (5 bases each). This CDR3 region has 16 residues. Per germline, CDR1 PRHDT and CDR2 FYEKMQ (reference sequence). V gave up 6 bases and J gave up 4 bases, with 19 bases separating them. The CDR3 here is CASRRLGDGKYNEQFF. The CDR3 DNA reads TGTGCCAGCAGACGTCTTGGGGACGGAAAATACAATGAGCAGTTCTTC. The full variable domain, with the rest looked up from reference TRBV13 and TRBJ2-1, is AAGVIQSPRHLIKEKRETATLKCYPIPRHDTVYWYQQGPGQDPQFLISFYEKMQSDKGSIPDRFSAQQFSDYHSELNMSSLELGDSALYFCASRRLGDGKYNEQFFGPGTRLTVL.

V usage is TRBV5-1 and J usage is TRBJ2-7; the D gene is possibly TRBD2 (6 bases). The CDR3 runs to 14 residues. V lost 3 bases, J lost 2 bases, and 12 bases lay in between. The germline gives CDR1 SGHRS, CDR2 YFSETQ. The CDR3 DNA reads TGCGCCAGCAGCTCGGGACTGCTTACCTACGAGCAGTACTTC. This gives the protein CASSSGLLTYEQYF.

The chain couples TRBV28 to TRBJ2-1; D tentatively reads TRBD1 or TRBD2 (5 bases each). Trimming shortened V by 5 bases and J by 2 bases, and 16 bases separated the two germline ends. CDR1 is MDHEN and CDR2 is SYDVKM in the germline V gene. The CDR3 is 16 residues long. The DNA for the CDR3 is TGTGCCAGCAGTAGAGGGACCGCCGTTACCTACAATGAGCAGTTCTTC. Translating it yields CASSRGTAVTYNEQFF.

V is TRBV5-1 and J is TRBJ2-1; perhaps TRBD2 as D (5 bases). The CDR3 contains 14 residues. Germline CDR1 and CDR2: SGHRS and YFSETQ. V was pared by 4 bases and J by 5 bases, with 13 bases between. In DNA, the CDR3 is TGCGCCAGCAGCCCACTAGTTTCGGACAATGAGCAGTTCTTC. Translation gives CASSPLVSDNEQFF.

There are a few counts of this clonotype. The chain carries TRBV3-1 and TRBJ1-1, with D unclear. V lost 1 base and J 11 bases, leaving 8 bases between the germline ends. This CDR3 has 11 amino acids. Germline lookup yields CDR1 LGHDT and CDR2 YNNKEL (reference sequence). The CDR3, as DNA: TGTGCCAGCAGCCAAGGCCGAGAGGCTTTCTTT. It codes for CASSQGREAFF.

V gene TRBV25-1 combines with J gene TRBJ2-2, with D perhaps being TRBD1 or TRBD2 (5 bases each). CDR3 length equals 15 residues. V gave up 1 base and J gave up 6 bases, with 12 bases separating them. The germline V gene encodes CDR1 MGHDK and CDR2 SYGVNS. CDR3 protein: CASSEFRGSAGELFF. In DNA, the CDR3 is TGTGCCAGCAGTGAATTTAGGGGTAGCGCCGGGGAGCTGTTTTTT.

The chain is built from TRBV20-1 and TRBJ2-1, with 10 bases lining up with TRBD1. The CDR3 covers 15 residues. V gave up 6 bases and J gave up 7 bases; unmatched junction bases: 12. Germline V gives CDR1 DFQATT, CDR2 SNEGSKA (reference sequence). The CDR3 protein is CSAHSDRGSRNEQFF. The CDR3 nucleotides read TGCAGTGCCCATTCGGACAGGGGGTCAAGGAATGAGCAGTTCTTC.

This clonotype showed up just a few times. The rearrangement uses TRBV6-5 and TRBJ1-1; perhaps TRBD1 as D (5 bases). The V end lost 3 bases, the J end lost 5 bases, and 16 bases lay between the germline ends. The germline V gene has CDR1 MNHEY and CDR2 SVGAGI. This CDR3 has 15 amino acids. CDR3 DNA sequence: TGTGCCAGCAGTTATGGGGCAGGGTGGAGGACTGAAGCTTTCTTT. As protein: CASSYGAGWRTEAFF.

The chain links TRBV24-1 to TRBJ2-1, with TRBD2 matching 11 bases. This CDR3 has 17 amino acids. In germline, CDR1 is KGHDR, CDR2 SFDVKD. The junction had 3 bases not matched to a gene; V was cut back by 3 bases and J by 0 bases. CDR3 nucleotide sequence: TGTGCCACCAGTGATCCGGGACTAGCGGACTCCTACAATGAGCAGTTCTTC. It specifies CATSDPGLADSYNEQFF.

Only a few counts were recorded for this clonotype. This rearrangement joins TRBV28 to TRBJ2-1; the match to TRBD1 covers 9 bases. The CDR3 consists of 15 residues. V lost 5 bases, J lost 8 bases, and 10 bases stayed unmatched. Looked up from germline, CDR1 is MDHEN and CDR2 is SYDVKM. The CDR3 spells CASSPAGQGLYEQFF. CDR3 in DNA: TGTGCCAGCAGTCCAGCGGGACAGGGTTTGTATGAGCAGTTCTTC.